Listed here are 28 T cell receptor beta chains from one sample, sequenced in a study of T cell clonality in common variable immunodeficiency. Clones were sequenced by immunoSEQ multiplex PCR, and TCRdb holds only the in-frame ones, with some missing. There are approximately 58,000 clones in the sample, none observed a single time. The specimen was peripheral blood mononuclear cells. These receptors all stem from a person aged 18 to 75 in good health.

This clone appeared many times. The CDR3 end falls 3 residues outside the read, so it is completed with the germline J gene. The same CDR3 is also encoded by other DNA sequences in this sample. The chain recombines TRBV6-2 or TRBV6-3 with TRBJ2-1, with 11 positions matching TRBD2. After removal of 1 base from V and 7 bases from J, the junction contained 6 bases not matched to a gene. Germline lookup yields CDR1 MNHEY and CDR2 SVGEGT. The CDR3 covers 16 residues. This chain's CDR3 is CASSYLAGGRGNEQFF. The covered CDR3 bases are TGTGCCAGCAGTTACTTAGCGGGAGGGCGGGGGAATGAG.

This clone was seen ten or more times. CDR3 DNA, as far as it was read: TGTGCCAGCAGCTTTTCTGGCCGGGACACTGAA. It specifies CASSFSGRDTE. The CDR3, in full, reads CASSFSGRDTEAFF. The chain joins TRBV11-2 to TRBJ1-1; D is unclear. The read terminates 3 residues before the CDR3 end, so the remaining end is supplied by the germline J gene. CDR1 and CDR2 from the germline V gene are SGHAT and FQNNGV. The CDR3 length is 14 residues. V was trimmed by 3 bases and J by 3 bases, leaving 11 bases between them.

This clone was counted many times. Read sequence stops 3 residues before the CDR3 end, and the germline J gene provides the missing end. The chain joins TRBV5-5 to TRBJ1-5, with 7 bases fitting TRBD1. The CDR3 runs 13 residues. Trimming cost V 5 bases and J 5 bases; bases outside gene matches: 4. CDR1 is SGHKS and CDR2 is YYEKEE in the germline V gene (reference sequence). CDR3 sequence reads: CASSWQGDQPQHF. The DNA read from the CDR3 is TGTGCCAGCAGTTGGCAGGGGGATCAGCCC.

At least ten counts were recorded for this clone. The CDR3 goes on 3 residues after the read ends, and that part is filled in from the germline J gene. The chain has TRBV19 and TRBJ1-4, with a tentative D call TRBD1 (5 bases). Germline V CDR1 and CDR2: LNHDA, SQIVND (reference sequence). The CDR3 is 15 amino acids. V was shortened by 5 bases and J by 5 bases, with 15 bases between the two germline ends. Partial CDR3 DNA: TGTGCCAGTAGTTCCGGACAACCCCAAAATGAAAAA. Protein: CASSSGQPQNEK. The CDR3, in full, reads CASSSGQPQNEKLFF.

In this sample, this clone turned up many times. The read is 3 residues too short to cover the CDR3 end, so that end is filled in from the germline J gene. The chain employs TRBV20-1 and TRBJ1-3; 8 nucleotides align to TRBD1. V dropped 0 bases and J dropped 4; count of bases not matched to a gene: 8. This CDR3 is 16 amino acids long. Germline V gives CDR1 DFQATT, CDR2 SNEGSKA (reference sequence). The sequenced part of the CDR3 DNA is TGCAGTGCTAGAGATAGCGACAGGGGCTCCGGAAACACC. It codes for CSARDSDRGSGNT. The complete CDR3 reads CSARDSDRGSGNTIYF.

In this sample, this clone turned up many times. The read stops 3 residues short of the end of the CDR3; the missing end is completed from the germline J gene. The V call is TRBV30, the J call TRBJ2-1; D call uncertain. This CDR3 has 14 residues. The germline V gene encodes CDR1 GTSNPN and CDR2 SVGIG (reference sequence). The V gene lost 2 bases and the J gene lost 0 bases, with 8 bases spanning the gap. CDR3 DNA (partial): TGTGCCTGGAGTTCCTCGTACTCCTACAATGAG. Its protein is CAWSSSYSYNE. The entire CDR3 reads CAWSSSYSYNEQFF.

This clone was picked up a small number of times. At one of its ends the junction is not consistent with the germline gene, which may arise from a read error. Coverage ceases 3 residues before the CDR3 finishes, and the germline J gene fills in the end. The same CDR3 also results from other DNA sequences found in this sample. This chain links TRBV18 with TRBJ2-4; no definite D call. Per germline, CDR1 KGHSH and CDR2 LQKENI. CDR3 length equals 17 residues. This chain's CDR3 is CASSPQITALAKNIQYF. CDR3 bases read: TGTGCCAGCTCGCCACAAATCACTGCCCTGGCCAAAAACATT.

This clone has ten or more counts. The missing CDR3 end, 3 residues past where the read stops, is filled in from the germline J gene. V gene TRBV20-1 combines with J gene TRBJ2-3; TRBD2 aligns across 11 bases. After removal of 6 bases from V and 3 bases from J, the junction contained 5 bases not matched to a gene. There are 14 residues in the CDR3. The germline gives CDR1 DFQATT, CDR2 SNEGSKA (reference sequence). CDR3: CSADTSGRTDTQYF. The part of the CDR3 DNA that was read is TGCAGTGCGGATACTAGCGGGAGAACAGATACG.

This clone was detected many times. The sequenced part of the CDR3 DNA is TGTGCCAGCAGGCCTTCCGGGACTCACACCGAG. Translating gives CASRPSGTHTE. The full CDR3 is CASRPSGTHTEQYF. The rearrangement joins TRBV7-3 to TRBJ2-7, with D possibly TRBD2 on 6 matching bases. Sequencing ends 3 residues short of the CDR3 end; the germline J gene provides the rest. Germline CDR1 and CDR2: SGHTA and FQGTGA. V was pared by 6 bases and J by 6 bases, with 18 bases between. This CDR3 comprises 14 residues. The full variable domain, completed using reference TRBV7-3 and TRBJ2-7, is GAGVSQTPSNKVTEKGKYVELRCDPISGHTALYWYRQSLGQGPEFLIYFQGTGAADDSGLPNDRFFAVRPEGSVSTLKIQRTERGDSAVYLCASRPSGTHTEQYFGPGTRLTVT.

This clone was recorded many times. The CDR3 goes on 3 residues after the read ends, and that part is filled in from the germline J gene. V is TRBV28 and J is TRBJ2-2, with D tentatively TRBD1 (6 bases). This CDR3 has 16 residues. Trimming left V 5 bases short and J 2 bases short, with 15 bases between. Germline CDR1 is MDHEN and CDR2 is SYDVKM. The CDR3 sequence is CASSPRGRGNTGELFF. The sequenced part of the CDR3 DNA is TGTGCCAGCAGTCCCCGGGGCAGGGGCAACACCGGGGAG.

This clone came up many times. The observed sequence ends 3 residues before the CDR3 terminus, with the missing tail filled in from the germline J gene. The V call is TRBV29-1, the J call TRBJ2-7; D might be TRBD1 (5 bases). V was cut by 3 bases and J by 6 bases, with 21 bases left in between. The CDR3 is made up of 15 amino acids. Germline V gene sequence: CDR1 SQVTM, CDR2 ANQGSEA. The CDR3 is CSVEGPAGKNVEQYF. The covered CDR3 bases are TGCAGCGTTGAGGGGCCGGCAGGGAAGAACGTCGAG.

This clone was counted many times. From the germline J gene comes the end of the CDR3, since the read stops 3 residues before it. The chain couples TRBV24-1 to TRBJ2-5; weak D call: TRBD2 (6 bases). Trimming cost V 7 bases and J 1 base, with 12 bases left between them. The germline CDR1 and CDR2 sequences are KGHDR and SFDVKD. The CDR3 extends over 14 amino acids. CDR3 region: CATSPGTFQETQYF. CDR3 DNA, as far as it was read: TGTGCCACCAGCCCCGGGACTTTCCAAGAGACC.

Many counts were recorded for this clone. The read terminates 3 residues ahead of where the CDR3 ends, so the germline J gene completes it. The chain links TRBV7-7 to TRBJ2-2; D not certain. Germline CDR1 SSHAT, CDR2 FNYEAQ (reference sequence). Trimming removed 2 bases at V and 8 bases at J, with 12 bases between. This CDR3 is 14 amino acids long. Incomplete CDR3 DNA: TGTGCCAGCAGCTTACTTCCGACAAGTGGGGAG. Amino acids: CASSLLPTSGE. The CDR3 in full is CASSLLPTSGELFF.

This clone was counted ten times or more. Read data end 3 residues before the CDR3 end; the end is taken from the germline J gene. The chain joins TRBV20-1 to TRBJ1-2; possibly TRBD1 for D (6 bases). CDR1 DFQATT and CDR2 SNEGSKA come from the germline V gene (reference sequence). V was shortened by 0 bases and J by 0 bases, with 14 bases between the two germline ends. The CDR3 runs 16 residues. The sequenced CDR3 bases are TGCAGTGCTAGAGATGAGGGGACAACCCCTAACTATGGC. Protein sequence: CSARDEGTTPNYG. The full CDR3 sequence reads CSARDEGTTPNYGYTF.

This clone was detected many times. The DNA ends 3 residues before the CDR3 does, and the rest of the CDR3 is filled in from the germline J gene. V usage is TRBV5-4 and J usage is TRBJ1-2, with 8 bases fitting TRBD1. This CDR3 has 15 residues. Per the germline V gene, CDR1 is SGHNT and CDR2 is YYREEE (reference sequence). With 1 base clipped from V and 3 bases from J, the junction kept 5 bases outside the gene matches. CDR3 DNA, as far as it was read: TGTGCCAGCAGCTTGAGCAGGGGGCGACACTATGGC. Protein: CASSLSRGRHYG. The entire CDR3 reads CASSLSRGRHYGYTF.

By share of the sample, this clone is medium-sized. The read finishes 3 residues shy of the CDR3 end, and the germline J gene is used to complete it. The chain joins TRBV20-1 to TRBJ2-5; 8 bases fit TRBD2. Losses at the gene ends were 2 bases for V and 4 bases for J; bases not matched to a gene: 9. The CDR3 runs 15 residues. Germline lookup yields CDR1 DFQATT and CDR2 SNEGSKA (reference sequence). CDR3 DNA, as far as it was read: TGCAGTGCTAGACATAGCGGGATGGAATCAGAGACC. Its protein is CSARHSGMESET. The CDR3 reads in full as CSARHSGMESETQYF.

Ten or more counts support this clone. The read halts 3 residues ahead of the CDR3 end, with the missing end drawn from the germline J gene. The chain uses TRBV29-1 and TRBJ1-4, with D possibly TRBD1 on 6 matching bases. The CDR3 extends over 14 amino acids. The V gene's germline CDR1 is SQVTM and CDR2 ANQGSEA. Trimming removed 4 bases at V and 3 bases at J, with 12 bases between. CDR3: CSVGQQGANEKLFF. CDR3 DNA (partial): TGCAGCGTTGGACAACAGGGCGCTAATGAAAAA.

This clone was observed many times. The read is 3 residues too short to cover the CDR3 end, so that end is filled in from the germline J gene. V gene TRBV5-1 combines with J gene TRBJ2-3; D gene ambiguous. Trimming took off 1 base at V and 6 bases at J, with 6 bases between the two ends. CDR1 is SGHRS, CDR2 YFSETQ, per germline. This CDR3 has 12 amino acids. Incomplete CDR3 DNA: TGCGCCAGCAGCTTGACAACGGATACG. Its translation: CASSLTTDT. The whole CDR3 protein is CASSLTTDTQYF.

This clone was seen repeatedly, ten times or more. CDR3 bases read: TGTGCCAGCAGGGGGACAGGGAACACTGAA. Protein product: CASRGTGNTE. The complete CDR3 protein is CASRGTGNTEAFF. The chain couples TRBV5-6 to TRBJ1-1; TRBD1 matches at 8 bases. The read ends 3 residues shy of where the CDR3 ends; the end is completed using the germline J gene. Germline loops: CDR1 SGHDT, CDR2 YYEEEE. Unmatched junction bases numbered 1, after V lost 5 bases and J lost 1 base. The CDR3 consists of 13 residues.

This clone was counted ten times or more. The read falls 3 residues short of the CDR3 end, and the missing part is taken from the germline J gene. This chain connects TRBV28 to TRBJ2-3, with TRBD1 matching over 7 bases. Trimming at V came to 7 bases and at J to 4 bases, leaving 8 bases not matched to a gene. This CDR3 contains 14 residues. CDR1 is MDHEN, CDR2 SYDVKM, per germline. The DNA read from the CDR3 is TGTGCCAGCAATAGTCAGGGGGTGGCAGATACG. This sequence encodes CASNSQGVADT. The whole CDR3 protein reads CASNSQGVADTQYF.

Ten or more counts support this clone. The CDR3 is cut off 3 residues early in the read; its end comes from the germline J gene. The J gene is TRBJ2-1, the V gene TRBV6-1; possible D gene TRBD2, 6 bases. Germline loops: CDR1 MNHNS, CDR2 SASEGT. The CDR3 spans 14 residues. Trimming left V 2 bases short and J 7 bases short, with 12 bases between. The CDR3 bases that were read are TGTGCCAGCAGTGAACAGGGAGGAGGGAATGAG. Amino acid sequence: CASSEQGGGNE. The whole CDR3 region reads CASSEQGGGNEQFF.

This clone was observed at least ten times. The CDR3 sequence is CASSLAVNRPTDTQYF. The part of the CDR3 DNA that was read is TGCGCCAGCAGCTTGGCCGTAAACAGACCAACAGATACG. The chain employs TRBV5-1 and TRBJ2-3, with D unclear. The CDR3 end is not reached by the read, which stops 3 residues before it; the germline J gene fills it in. CDR3 length: 16 residues. The germline CDR1 and CDR2 sequences are SGHRS and YFSETQ. Trimming cost V 0 bases and J 3 bases, with 14 bases left between them.

This clone turned up a few times. The CDR3 is cut off 3 residues early in the read; its end comes from the germline J gene. The V gene is TRBV11-2, the J gene TRBJ2-3, with D possibly matching TRBD1 (6 bases). The V end lost 5 bases, the J end lost 6 bases, and 9 bases lay between the germline ends. Germline CDR1 reads SGHAT; CDR2 reads FQNNGV. CDR3 length equals 12 residues. The CDR3: CASSHQGDTQYF. The covered CDR3 bases are TGTGCCAGCAGCCATCAGGGGGATACG.

Worth noting for this clone: The missing CDR3 end, 3 residues past where the read stops, is filled in from the germline J gene. The V and J genes are TRBV19 and TRBJ1-6, with D hard to call. The CDR3 is made up of 11 amino acids. V lost 8 bases, J lost 8 bases, and 7 bases lay in between. Germline V CDR1 and CDR2: LNHDA, SQIVND (reference sequence). The chain's CDR3 is CASGRDSPLHF. CDR3 DNA, as far as it was read: TGTGCCAGTGGGCGGGATTCACCC.

This clone was picked up many times. The missing CDR3 end, 3 residues past where the read stops, is filled in from the germline J gene. The chain links TRBV5-1 to TRBJ2-7; tentative D call: TRBD1 (5 bases). V was pared by 0 bases and J by 4 bases, with 17 bases between. Germline CDR1 SGHRS, CDR2 YFSETQ. The CDR3 covers 16 residues. CDR3 bases read: TGCGCCAGCAGCTTGGATAGGGGCTCAAGTGGATACGAG. Its protein product is CASSLDRGSSGYE. The whole CDR3 reads CASSLDRGSSGYEQYF.

This clone has at least ten counts. The read stops 3 residues short of the end of the CDR3; the missing end is completed from the germline J gene. The chain is built from TRBV7-2 and TRBJ2-3; 10 nucleotides agree with TRBD1. The CDR3 runs 15 residues. Losses at the gene ends were 5 bases for V and 4 bases for J; bases not matched to a gene: 6. Germline values: CDR1 SGHTA, CDR2 FQGNSA. The CDR3 loop is CASSQSGQGADTQYF. Partial CDR3 DNA: TGTGCCAGCAGCCAGTCAGGACAGGGGGCAGATACG.

Many counts were recorded for this clone. The read falls 3 residues short of the CDR3 end, and the missing part is taken from the germline J gene. The chain combines TRBV5-1 with TRBJ2-3; 12 bases match TRBD2. The J segment lost 7 bases and the V segment lost 4 bases, leaving 7 bases of the junction unmatched. The CDR3 length is 15 residues. CDR1 is SGHRS and CDR2 is YFSETQ in the germline V gene. CDR3 residues: CASSQTSGRTNTQYF. The sequenced part of the CDR3 DNA is TGCGCCAGCAGCCAGACTAGCGGGAGAACGAATACG.

This clone has at least ten counts. Read sequence stops 3 residues before the CDR3 end, and the germline J gene provides the missing end. The chain recombines TRBV5-1 with TRBJ2-7; TRBD1 matches 8 bases. The junction had 5 bases not matched to a gene; V was cut back by 0 bases and J by 6 bases. This CDR3 has 14 amino acids. The germline V gene encodes CDR1 SGHRS and CDR2 YFSETQ. CDR3: CASSLDRGTGEQYF. The covered CDR3 bases are TGCGCCAGCAGCTTGGACAGGGGGACTGGCGAG.